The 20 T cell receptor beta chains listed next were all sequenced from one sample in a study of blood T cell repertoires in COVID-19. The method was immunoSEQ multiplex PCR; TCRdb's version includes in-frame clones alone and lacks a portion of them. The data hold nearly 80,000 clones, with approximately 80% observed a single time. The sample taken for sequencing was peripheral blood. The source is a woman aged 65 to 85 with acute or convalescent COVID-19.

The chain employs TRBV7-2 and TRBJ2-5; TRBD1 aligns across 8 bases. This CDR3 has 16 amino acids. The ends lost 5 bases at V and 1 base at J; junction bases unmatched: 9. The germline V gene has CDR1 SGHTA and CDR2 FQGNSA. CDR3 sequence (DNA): TGTGCCAGCAGCCCAGCGGGCGGGACAGGCCAAGAGACCCAGTACTTC. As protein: CASSPAGGTGQETQYF.

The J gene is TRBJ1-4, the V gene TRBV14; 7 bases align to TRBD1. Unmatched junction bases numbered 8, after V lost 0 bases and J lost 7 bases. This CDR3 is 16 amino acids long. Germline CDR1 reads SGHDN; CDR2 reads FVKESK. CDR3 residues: CASSQEIGQGGEKLFF. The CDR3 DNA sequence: TGTGCCAGCAGCCAAGAGATTGGGCAGGGGGGTGAAAAACTGTTTTTT.

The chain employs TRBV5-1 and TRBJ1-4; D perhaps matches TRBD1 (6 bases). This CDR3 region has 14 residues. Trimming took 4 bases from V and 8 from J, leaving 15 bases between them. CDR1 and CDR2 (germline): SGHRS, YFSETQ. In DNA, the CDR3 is TGCGCCAGCAGCCGGACGTCAGGGGTAGAAAAACTGTTTTTT. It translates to CASSRTSGVEKLFF.

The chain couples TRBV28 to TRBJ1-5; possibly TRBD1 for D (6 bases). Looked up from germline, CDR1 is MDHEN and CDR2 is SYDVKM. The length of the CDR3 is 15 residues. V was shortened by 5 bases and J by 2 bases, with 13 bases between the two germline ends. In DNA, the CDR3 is TGTGCCAGCAGTCTACAGGGTACGGGCAATCAGCCCCAGCATTTT. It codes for CASSLQGTGNQPQHF.

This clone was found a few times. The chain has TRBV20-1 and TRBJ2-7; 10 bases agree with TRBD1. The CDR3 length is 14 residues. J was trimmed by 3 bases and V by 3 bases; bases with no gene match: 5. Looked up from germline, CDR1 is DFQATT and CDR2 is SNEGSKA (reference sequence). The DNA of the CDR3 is TGCAGTGCTAGTTCTGGACAGGGGGGCTACGAGCAGTACTTC. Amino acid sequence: CSASSGQGGYEQYF.

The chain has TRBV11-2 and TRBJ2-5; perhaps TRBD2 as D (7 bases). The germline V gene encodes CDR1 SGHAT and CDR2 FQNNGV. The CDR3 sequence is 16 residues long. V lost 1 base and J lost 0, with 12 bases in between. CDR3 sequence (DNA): TGTGCCAGCAGCTTAGGGGGGGGCATGTACCAAGAGACCCAGTACTTC. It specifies CASSLGGGMYQETQYF.

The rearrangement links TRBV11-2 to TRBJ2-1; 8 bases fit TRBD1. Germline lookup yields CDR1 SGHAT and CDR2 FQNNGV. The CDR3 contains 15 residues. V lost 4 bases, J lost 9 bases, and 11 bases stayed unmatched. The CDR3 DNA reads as TGTGCCAGCAGCTCGGGACAGGTCGGGGTTGGTGAGCAGTTCTTC. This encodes CASSSGQVGVGEQFF.

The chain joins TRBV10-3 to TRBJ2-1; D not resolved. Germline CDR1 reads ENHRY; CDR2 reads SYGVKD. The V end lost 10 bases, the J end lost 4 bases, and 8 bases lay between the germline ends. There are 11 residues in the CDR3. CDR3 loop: CATTRYNEQFF. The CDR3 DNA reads TGTGCCACCACGCGGTACAATGAGCAGTTCTTC.

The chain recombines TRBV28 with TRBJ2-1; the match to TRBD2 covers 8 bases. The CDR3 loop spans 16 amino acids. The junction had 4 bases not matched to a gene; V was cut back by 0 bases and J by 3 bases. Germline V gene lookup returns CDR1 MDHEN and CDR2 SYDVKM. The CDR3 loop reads CASSLWGSGNYNEQFF. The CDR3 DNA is TGTGCCAGCAGTTTATGGGGTAGCGGGAACTACAATGAGCAGTTCTTC.

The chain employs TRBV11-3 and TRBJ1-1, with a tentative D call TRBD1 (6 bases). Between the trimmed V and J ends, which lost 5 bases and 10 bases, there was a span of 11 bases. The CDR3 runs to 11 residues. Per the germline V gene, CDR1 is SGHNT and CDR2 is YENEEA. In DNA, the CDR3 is TGTGCCAGCAGCGGAGAAGGGGGAGCTTTCTTT. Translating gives CASSGEGGAFF. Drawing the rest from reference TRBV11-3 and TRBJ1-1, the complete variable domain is EAGVVQSPRYKIIEKKQPVAFWCNPISGHNTLYWYLQNLGQGPELLIRYENEEAVDDSQLPKDRFSAERLKGVDSTLKIQPAELGDSAVYLCASSGEGGAFFGQGTRLTVV.

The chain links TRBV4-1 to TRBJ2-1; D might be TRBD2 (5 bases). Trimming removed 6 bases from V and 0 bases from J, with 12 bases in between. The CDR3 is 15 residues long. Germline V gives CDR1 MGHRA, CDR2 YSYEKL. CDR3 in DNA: TGCGCCAGCAGACATAGCGCGAGCTCCTACAATGAGCAGTTCTTC. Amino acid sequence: CASRHSASSYNEQFF.

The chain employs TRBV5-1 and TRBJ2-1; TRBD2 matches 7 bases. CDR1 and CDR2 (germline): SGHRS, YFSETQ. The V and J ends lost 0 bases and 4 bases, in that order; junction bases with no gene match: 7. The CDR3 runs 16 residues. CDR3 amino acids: CASSLGWGGPYNEQFF. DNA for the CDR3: TGCGCCAGCAGCTTGGGATGGGGGGGTCCTTACAATGAGCAGTTCTTC.

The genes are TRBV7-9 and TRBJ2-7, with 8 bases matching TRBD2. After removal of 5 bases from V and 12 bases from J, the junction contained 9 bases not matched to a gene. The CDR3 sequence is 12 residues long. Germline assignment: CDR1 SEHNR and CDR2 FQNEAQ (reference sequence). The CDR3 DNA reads TGTGCCAGCAGCCCCGGGACTAGGGATGCGTACTTC. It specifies CASSPGTRDAYF.

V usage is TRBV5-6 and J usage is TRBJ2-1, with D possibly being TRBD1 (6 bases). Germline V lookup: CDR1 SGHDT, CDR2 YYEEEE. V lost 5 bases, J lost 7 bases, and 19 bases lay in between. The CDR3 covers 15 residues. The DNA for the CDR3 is TGTGCCAGCAGGCAGGGGTCGACAGGATGGAATGAGCAGTTCTTC. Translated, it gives CASRQGSTGWNEQFF.

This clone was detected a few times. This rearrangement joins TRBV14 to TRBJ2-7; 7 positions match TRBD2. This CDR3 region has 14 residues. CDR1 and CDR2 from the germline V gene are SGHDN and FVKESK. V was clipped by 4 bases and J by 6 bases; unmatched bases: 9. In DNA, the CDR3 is TGTGCCAGCAGCCTGACTAGCTGGCTTACCGAGCAGTACTTC. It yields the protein CASSLTSWLTEQYF.

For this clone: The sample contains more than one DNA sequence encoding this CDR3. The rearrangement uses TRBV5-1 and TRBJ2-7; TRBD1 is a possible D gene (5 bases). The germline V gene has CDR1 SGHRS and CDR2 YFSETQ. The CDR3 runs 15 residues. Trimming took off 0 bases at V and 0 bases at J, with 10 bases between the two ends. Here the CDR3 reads CASSLEGLISYEQYF. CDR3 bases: TGCGCCAGCAGCTTGGAGGGGCTAATCTCCTACGAGCAGTACTTC.

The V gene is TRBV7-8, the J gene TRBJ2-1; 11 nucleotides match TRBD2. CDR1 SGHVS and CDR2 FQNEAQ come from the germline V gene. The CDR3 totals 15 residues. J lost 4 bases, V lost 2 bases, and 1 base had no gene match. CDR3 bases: TGTGCCAGCAGCTTAAGACTAGCGGGATACAATGAGCAGTTCTTC. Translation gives CASSLRLAGYNEQFF.

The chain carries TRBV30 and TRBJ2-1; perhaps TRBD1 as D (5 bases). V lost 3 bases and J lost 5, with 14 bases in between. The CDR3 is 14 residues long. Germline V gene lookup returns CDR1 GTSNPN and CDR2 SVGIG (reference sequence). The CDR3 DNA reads TGTGCCTGGAGCAGGGTTTCCAGGGACAATGAGCAGTTCTTC. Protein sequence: CAWSRVSRDNEQFF.

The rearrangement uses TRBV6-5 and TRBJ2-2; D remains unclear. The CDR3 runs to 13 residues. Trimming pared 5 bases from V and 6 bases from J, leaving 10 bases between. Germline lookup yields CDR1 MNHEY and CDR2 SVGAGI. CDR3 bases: TGTGCCAGCAGTCTATTAGAGTCCGGGGAGCTGTTTTTT. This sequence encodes CASSLLESGELFF.

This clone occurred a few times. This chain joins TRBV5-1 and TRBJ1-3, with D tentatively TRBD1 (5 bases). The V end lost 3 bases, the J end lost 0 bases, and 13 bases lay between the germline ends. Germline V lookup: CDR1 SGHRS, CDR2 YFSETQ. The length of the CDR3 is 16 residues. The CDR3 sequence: CASSSGNSGSGNTIYF. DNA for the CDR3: TGCGCCAGCAGCTCAGGGAACTCAGGCTCTGGAAACACCATATATTTT. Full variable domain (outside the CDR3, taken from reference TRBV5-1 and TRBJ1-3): KAGVTQTPRYLIKTRGQQVTLSCSPISGHRSVSWYQQTPGQGLQFLFEYFSETQRNKGNFPGRFSGRQFSNSRSEMNVSTLELGDSALYLCASSSGNSGSGNTIYFGEGSWLTVV.